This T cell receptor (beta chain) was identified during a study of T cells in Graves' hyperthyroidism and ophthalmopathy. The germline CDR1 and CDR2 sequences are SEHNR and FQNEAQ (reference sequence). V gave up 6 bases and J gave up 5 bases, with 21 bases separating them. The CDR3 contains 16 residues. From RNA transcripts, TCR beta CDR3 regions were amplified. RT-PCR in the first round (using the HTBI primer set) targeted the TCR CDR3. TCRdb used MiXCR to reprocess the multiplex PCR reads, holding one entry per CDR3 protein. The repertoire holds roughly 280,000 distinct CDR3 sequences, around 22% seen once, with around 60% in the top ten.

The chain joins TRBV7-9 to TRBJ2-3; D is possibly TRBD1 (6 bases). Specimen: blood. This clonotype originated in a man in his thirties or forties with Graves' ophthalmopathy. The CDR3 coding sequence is TGTGCCAGCAGTTCCAGACCGGGCCGAGGGGGAGATACGCAGTATTTT. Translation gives CASSSRPGRGGDTQYF.